Each of the 15 T cell receptor beta chains below was sequenced from the same sample in a study of control samples from healthy donors and cancer patients. Repertoires were generated with immunoSEQ multiplex PCR, while TCRdb's copy carries only in-frame clones and drops some. Of about 150,000 clones in the sample, roughly 92% were seen once. The specimen sequenced was blood. Receptors originate from a man aged 45-65 years in good health.

The chain recombines TRBV13 with TRBJ2-2; TRBD2 is a possible D gene (6 bases). CDR1 is PRHDT, CDR2 FYEKMQ, per germline (reference sequence). CDR3 length: 12 amino acids. The V and J ends lost 5 bases and 9 bases respectively, with 10 bases between them. The CDR3, as DNA: TGTGCCAGCAGCGCGGGACTCCGGGAGCTGTTTTTT. Encoded protein: CASSAGLRELFF.

This chain connects TRBV6-2 or TRBV6-3 to TRBJ1-1, with D possibly TRBD1 on 5 matching bases. Germline loops: CDR1 MNHEY, CDR2 SVGEGT. This CDR3 spans 15 amino acids. The V end lost 7 bases, the J end lost 1 base, and 16 bases lay between the germline ends. The CDR3 sequence: CASTPRGGGNTEAFF. CDR3 DNA: TGTGCCAGCACCCCCCGGGGCGGAGGGAACACTGAAGCTTTCTTT.

The V and J genes are TRBV6-5 and TRBJ1-1; D is unresolved. CDR1 is MNHEY, CDR2 SVGAGI, per germline. V lost 1 base, J lost 0 bases, and 9 bases lay in between. CDR3 length equals 15 residues. In DNA form, the CDR3 reads TGTGCCAGCAGTTACTTGCAGCTAATGAACACTGAAGCTTTCTTT. The encoded protein is CASSYLQLMNTEAFF.

The gene calls are TRBV27 and TRBJ2-6; D is uncertain. This CDR3 spans 13 amino acids. V was clipped by 6 bases and J by 4 bases, with 7 bases between them. CDR1 and CDR2 from the germline V gene are MNHEY and SMNVEV (reference sequence). The CDR3 loop is CASRPLGANVLTF. In DNA form, the CDR3 reads TGTGCCAGCAGGCCCCTGGGGGCCAACGTCCTGACTTTC. Using reference TRBV27 and TRBJ2-6 for the parts outside the CDR3, the full variable domain is EAQVTQNPRYLITVTGKKLTVTCSQNMNHEYMSWYRQDPGLGLRQIYYSMNVEVTDKGDVPEGYKVSRKEKRNFPLILESPSPNQTSLYFCASRPLGANVLTFGAGSRLTVL.

The chain couples TRBV11-2 to TRBJ2-5; the match to TRBD1 covers 7 bases. The CDR3 contains 17 residues. CDR1 and CDR2 from the germline V gene are SGHAT and FQNNGV. Germline trimming cut 5 bases from V and 4 bases from J; bases unmatched to any gene: 16. CDR3 protein: CASSPLPGTGAGETQYF. DNA for the CDR3: TGTGCCAGCAGCCCACTACCAGGAACAGGGGCCGGAGAGACCCAGTACTTC.

This clone was seen only once. The chain links TRBV6-5 to TRBJ2-3, with D tentatively TRBD2 (5 bases). The length of the CDR3 is 15 residues. CDR1 and CDR2 (germline): MNHEY, SVGAGI. Between the trimmed V and J ends, which lost 0 bases and 5 bases, there was a span of 12 bases. CDR3 amino acids: CASSYSRAWGDTQYF. The CDR3 region has the DNA TGTGCCAGCAGTTACTCGAGGGCTTGGGGAGATACGCAGTATTTT.

The V and J genes are TRBV7-9 and TRBJ1-5; D is undetermined. Trimming took off 0 bases at V and 6 bases at J, with 9 bases between the two ends. This CDR3 is built from 14 residues. Per the germline V gene, CDR1 is SEHNR and CDR2 is FQNEAQ (reference sequence). CDR3 in amino acids: CASSLADTLQPQHF. In DNA, the CDR3 is TGTGCCAGCAGCTTAGCAGACACCCTTCAGCCCCAGCATTTT.

The CDR3 sequence: CASSLASSEQYF. CDR3 DNA sequence: TGTGCCAGCAGTTTGGCCAGCTCCGAGCAGTACTTC. This chain connects TRBV28 to TRBJ2-7; D ambiguous. V lost 3 bases and J 6 bases, leaving 9 bases between the germline ends. Germline CDR1 is MDHEN and CDR2 is SYDVKM. The CDR3 runs to 12 residues.

This chain uses TRBV28 with TRBJ1-2; 7 nucleotides line up with TRBD1. The J segment lost 4 bases and the V segment lost 6 bases, leaving 8 bases of the junction unmatched. The length of the CDR3 is 14 residues. Germline V gene data show CDR1 as MDHEN and CDR2 as SYDVKM. The CDR3 DNA sequence: TGTGCCAGCAGGTCGACAGGGTTGGGCTATGGCTACACCTTC. It translates to CASRSTGLGYGYTF.

The chain uses TRBV6-6 and TRBJ2-1; TRBD2 matches at 11 bases. This CDR3 has 15 amino acids. The junction had 9 bases not matched to a gene; V was cut back by 5 bases and J by 9 bases. Germline-derived CDR1 and CDR2 are MNHNY and SVGAGI (reference sequence). As DNA, the CDR3 is TGTGCCAGCAGTCAACTAGCGGGAGTAATAAGTGAGCAGTTCTTC. It yields the protein CASSQLAGVISEQFF.

This chain links TRBV5-1 with TRBJ2-1; TRBD1 agrees at 9 bases. Germline V gene data show CDR1 as SGHRS and CDR2 as YFSETQ. The CDR3 has 15 amino acids. V dropped 10 bases and J dropped 5; count of bases not matched to a gene: 13. CDR3 sequence: CASTDGTGSNNEQFF. CDR3 nucleotides: TGCGCCTCCACAGACGGGACAGGGAGTAACAATGAGCAGTTCTTC. Looking up the rest from reference TRBV5-1 and TRBJ2-1 gives the full variable domain: KAGVTQTPRYLIKTRGQQVTLSCSPISGHRSVSWYQQTPGQGLQFLFEYFSETQRNKGNFPGRFSGRQFSNSRSEMNVSTLELGDSALYLCASTDGTGSNNEQFFGPGTRLTVL.

The DNA of the CDR3 is TGTGCCAGCAGTCGACTCGGGGGGGGGACAGAGACCCAGTACTTC. Its translation is CASSRLGGGTETQYF. The chain joins TRBV3-1 (or the pseudogene TRBV3-2) to TRBJ2-5; 8 bases fit TRBD2. This CDR3 has 15 amino acids. Germline V lookup: CDR1 LGHDT, CDR2 YNNKEL (reference sequence). Trimming removed 6 bases from V and 4 bases from J; junction bases left unmatched: 10.

The rearrangement uses TRBV11-2 and TRBJ2-3, with TRBD1 matching over 8 bases. V lost 5 bases to trimming and J lost 0 bases; unmatched junction nucleotides: 7. In germline, CDR1 is SGHAT, CDR2 FQNNGV. CDR3 size: 16 residues. CDR3 DNA: TGTGCCAGCAGCACAGGGACAGGAATAAGCACAGATACGCAGTATTTT. As protein: CASSTGTGISTDTQYF.

V gene TRBV6-2 or TRBV6-3 combines with J gene TRBJ2-2; possible D gene TRBD1, 5 bases. Germline loops: CDR1 MNHEY, CDR2 SVGEGT. The CDR3 has 14 residues. V lost 3 bases and J 3 bases, leaving 8 bases between the germline ends. The CDR3 DNA is TGTGCCAGCAGTTATTTCAGGGACACCGGGGAGCTGTTTTTT. Its translation is CASSYFRDTGELFF.

The CDR3 here is CASSQDREAGELFF. The CDR3 DNA sequence: TGCGCCAGCAGCCAAGATCGGGAAGCCGGGGAGCTGTTTTTT. The J gene is TRBJ2-2, the V gene TRBV4-1; D is possibly TRBD2 (5 bases). The CDR3 has 14 residues. Per germline, CDR1 MGHRA and CDR2 YSYEKL. Deletions cut 0 bases from V and 6 bases from J, with 8 bases between.